Described below is a single T cell receptor beta chain sequence and its context. The data originate from a study of blood T cell repertoires in COVID-19. The CDR3 consists of 16 residues. Germline CDR1 is SEHNR and CDR2 is FQNEAQ (reference sequence). Trimming took 5 bases from V and 2 from J; bases not matched to a gene: 7. Methods used by the authors: Estimated nucleated cell counts came from reference gene primer amplification. Here immunoSEQ multiplex PCR was the method, and the copy in TCRdb shows in-frame clones only, minus some. The D gene and trimming were derived from the DNA, and the V and J assignments and clone size from that table. The sample holds 110,000 to 150,000 clones, more than 75% seen once.

The sequencing sample was made of peripheral blood. The rearrangement joins TRBV7-9 to TRBJ1-2; 11 nucleotides agree with TRBD1. The TCR sequence derives from a woman aged 70-85 years with COVID-19, enrolled during active disease. The DNA for the CDR3 is TGTGCCAGCAGCACGGGACAGGGGGAACCAAACTATGGCTACACCTTC. The encoded protein is CASSTGQGEPNYGYTF.